A selection of T cell receptor beta chains follows, all from one sample in a study of beta chain features in type 1 diabetes. The repertoire was sequenced with immunoSEQ multiplex PCR; TCRdb's copy has only in-frame clones and lacks some. The sample has 300,000 to 400,000 clones, 8% to 13% seen once; the top ten hold just over 0.015%. Sequencing was performed on naive CD4+ T cells from blood. Receptors originate from a young woman in good health. Each CDR3 is given with its conserved first and last residue. Each record gives: D gene, J gene, clone size, V gene, CDR3 protein, CDR3 DNA. A D gene is named only where the DNA matches it firmly. Only some rows state a clone size, as once, few, many or a class for expanded clones.

TRBD1,TRBJ2-1,few,TRBV18,CASSPVTGDYNEQFF,TGTGCCAGCTCACCAGTCACAGGGGACTACAATGAGCAGTTCTTC
TRBD2,TRBJ2-1,once,TRBV6-6,CASRKWTSGRNEQFF,TGTGCCAGCAGAAAGTGGACTAGTGGTAGAAATGAGCAGTTCTTC
TRBD2,TRBJ2-7,few,TRBV29-1,CSVEVGGSDLSVGQYF,TGCAGCGTTGAAGTCGGCGGGAGCGACCTCTCGGTGGGGCAGTACTTC
.,TRBJ2-3,few,TRBV4-1,CASSLEQGDTDTQYF,TGCGCCAGCAGCCTAGAACAGGGAGACACAGATACGCAGTATTTT
.,TRBJ2-5,.,TRBV4-2,CASSQAGTQQETQYF,TGTGCCAGCAGCCAAGCGGGGACTCAGCAAGAGACCCAGTACTTC
TRBD2,TRBJ2-2,.,TRBV4-1,CASSPPSGMNTGELFF,TGCGCCAGCAGCCCTCCTAGCGGGATGAACACCGGGGAGCTGTTTTTT
TRBD2,TRBJ2-1,few,TRBV18,CASSPPAGGTTGSEQFF,TGTGCCAGCTCACCACCGGCGGGAGGCACTACAGGAAGTGAGCAGTTCTTC
TRBD1,TRBJ2-5,.,TRBV5-1,CASSEGQTGTQYF,TGCGCCAGCAGCGAGGGACAGACGGGGACCCAGTACTTC
TRBD2,TRBJ2-7,.,TRBV29-1,CSVRTSGSYEQYF,TGCAGCGTCAGGACTAGCGGATCTTACGAGCAGTACTTC
.,TRBJ2-5,few,TRBV7-2,CASSLTEETQYF,TGTGCCAGCAGCTTAACAGAAGAGACCCAGTACTTC
TRBD1,TRBJ1-5,.,TRBV30,CAWSEQGDQPQHF,TGTGCCTGGAGTGAACAGGGGGATCAGCCCCAGCATTTT
.,TRBJ2-5,.,TRBV18,CASSLSGQETQYF,TGTGCCAGCTCACTTAGCGGCCAAGAGACCCAGTACTTC
.,TRBJ2-6,.,TRBV7-2,CASSLRQRESGANVLTF,TGTGCCAGCAGCTTACGTCAGAGGGAATCTGGGGCCAACGTCCTGACTTTC
.,TRBJ2-6,few,TRBV4-2,CASSQSGRTGSGANVLTF,TGTGCCAGCAGCCAGTCGGGAAGAACGGGCTCTGGGGCCAACGTCCTGACTTTC
TRBD1,TRBJ2-7,.,TRBV30,CAWTGTGPYEQYF,TGTGCCTGGACTGGGACAGGACCCTACGAGCAGTACTTC
.,TRBJ2-1,.,TRBV6-5,CASMSLYEQFF,TGTGCCAGCATGAGCCTTTATGAGCAGTTCTTC
.,TRBJ2-2,few,TRBV7-3,CASSLGSTGELFF,TGTGCCAGCAGCTTAGGGAGCACCGGGGAGCTGTTTTTT
.,TRBJ1-5,few,TRBV19,CASSIVSGNQPQHF,TGTGCCAGTAGTATAGTGAGCGGGAATCAGCCCCAGCATTTT
TRBD1,TRBJ2-7,.,TRBV7-9,CASSPSGTGSYEQYF,TGTGCCAGCAGCCCATCCGGGACAGGGTCCTACGAGCAGTACTTC
TRBD2,TRBJ2-3,.,TRBV6-1,CASSDPSGSTDTQYF,TGTGCCAGCAGTGACCCTAGCGGGAGCACAGATACGCAGTATTTT
TRBD2,TRBJ2-1,few,TRBV23-1,CASSTGYRTSGGSYNEQFF,TGCGCCAGCTCCACGGGATACAGGACTAGTGGGGGCTCCTACAATGAGCAGTTCTTC
.,TRBJ2-5,.,TRBV6-6,CASSPSDTRETQYF,TGTGCCAGCAGCCCTTCGGACACGCGGGAGACCCAGTACTTC
.,TRBJ1-1,few,TRBV7-6,CASSSRTGNTEAFF,TGTGCCAGCAGCTCGAGGACGGGAAACACTGAAGCTTTCTTT
.,TRBJ1-1,few,TRBV4-1,CASSQEVQDTEAFF,TGCGCCAGCAGCCAAGAGGTACAGGACACTGAAGCTTTCTTT
TRBD2,TRBJ2-7,.,TRBV7-2,CASSSHSGSHSYEQYF,TGTGCCAGCAGCTCCCATAGCGGGAGCCACTCCTACGAGCAGTACTTC
.,TRBJ1-2,.,TRBV5-6,CASSLAGVNYGYTF,TGTGCCAGCAGCTTGGCCGGGGTTAACTATGGCTACACCTTC
TRBD2,TRBJ2-2,.,TRBV28,CASSTTSGRTRTGELFF,TGTGCCAGCAGCACGACTAGCGGGAGGACCCGAACCGGGGAGCTGTTTTTT